A single T cell receptor (beta chain) is shown here with its context. The antigen is undetermined. The assay was immunoSEQ multiplex PCR, and TCRdb's table has in-frame clones only and misses some. The data contain under 550,000 clones, 75% to 95% of them seen just once; the ten biggest clones take up over 9%. This sample is drawn from a study of Ad26.COV2.S vaccination and SARS-CoV-2 variants. Across the whole study: Ad26.COV2.S given intramuscularly, once or twice 56 days apart.

Treatment noted: 15 to 20 received Ad26.COV2.S at low or high dose, single or two shots; about five received placebo; per-sample allocation not given. The investigators took samples on day 63 after the first vaccine or placebo injection. Donation was by an adult aged 18-55 years who was in Boston. Findings of the study overall: Reported findings describe substantial breadth in spike-specific CD8+ and CD4+ T cell responses following vaccination. The TCR breadth and depth analyses may have produced an underestimate of total T cell responses.

There are 12 residues in the CDR3. From germline, CDR1 is LGHNT and CDR2 FRNRAP. Trimming cost V 6 bases and J 6 bases, with 9 bases left between them. Here the sequenced sample was peripheral blood, taken in a trial of Ad26.COV2.S vaccine versus placebo. The chain recombines TRBV12-5 with TRBJ2-1; D unresolved. The sequence came from a person between 18 and 65 years old who received the Ad26.COV2.S COVID-19 vaccine or a placebo. CDR3 sequence reads: CASGRRINEQFF. The CDR3 region has the DNA TGTGCTAGTGGGCGCCGTATCAATGAGCAGTTCTTC.